This T cell receptor beta chain emerged from a study of naive CD8 T cells in extremely preterm neonates. About this clone itself: What it binds is unknown.

Elective cesarean births at about 37-41 weeks, without labor or membrane rupture, supplied the cord blood. Sorting kept Annexin V-negative CD3+CD8+CD45RA+CCR7+ naive T cells. Sorted naive CD8+ T cell numbers ranged ~18,000 to ~100,000. Some clones are missing from TCRdb's copy, which holds only in-frame ones; the method was immunoSEQ multiplex PCR. Of 6,500 or so clones listed, approximately 98% are singletons. Study results and caveats: Preterm neonates had significantly lower iChao1 richness than other age groups. Preterm CDR3s were shorter than older groups', with fewer N additions and less trimming.

The sample was naive CD8+ T cells from cord blood. This receptor was identified in a newborn in good health.

The CDR3, as DNA: TGTGCCAGCAGTTTCGGGGTAGGCGAGACCCAGTACTTC. It specifies CASSFGVGETQYF. The genes are TRBV28 and TRBJ2-5; perhaps TRBD2 as D (5 bases). V lost 3 bases and J lost 5, with 10 bases in between. The CDR3 covers 13 residues. CDR1 is MDHEN, CDR2 SYDVKM, per germline.